The source of this T cell receptor (beta chain) is a study of cytomegalovirus exposure and HLA in healthy donors. Each donor was healthy, and each was a bone marrow donor. The PCR used 60 Vbeta and 13 Jbeta primers. Measured with immunoSEQ multiplex PCR; TCRdb has only the in-frame clones, and not every one. Its table records more than 90,000 clones. This sequence was found in a man aged 35-49 years in good health and CMV-seropositive. Source material: PBMCs.

For the CDR3, the DNA is TGTGCCAGCAGCTTACGGCTAGCGGGATCCTACAATGAGCAGTTCTTC. It translates to CASSLRLAGSYNEQFF. V and J are TRBV14 and TRBJ2-1; 9 positions match TRBD2. The germline CDR1 and CDR2 sequences are SGHDN and FVKESK. The CDR3 extends over 16 amino acids. V lost 5 bases, J lost 1 base, and 6 bases stayed unmatched.